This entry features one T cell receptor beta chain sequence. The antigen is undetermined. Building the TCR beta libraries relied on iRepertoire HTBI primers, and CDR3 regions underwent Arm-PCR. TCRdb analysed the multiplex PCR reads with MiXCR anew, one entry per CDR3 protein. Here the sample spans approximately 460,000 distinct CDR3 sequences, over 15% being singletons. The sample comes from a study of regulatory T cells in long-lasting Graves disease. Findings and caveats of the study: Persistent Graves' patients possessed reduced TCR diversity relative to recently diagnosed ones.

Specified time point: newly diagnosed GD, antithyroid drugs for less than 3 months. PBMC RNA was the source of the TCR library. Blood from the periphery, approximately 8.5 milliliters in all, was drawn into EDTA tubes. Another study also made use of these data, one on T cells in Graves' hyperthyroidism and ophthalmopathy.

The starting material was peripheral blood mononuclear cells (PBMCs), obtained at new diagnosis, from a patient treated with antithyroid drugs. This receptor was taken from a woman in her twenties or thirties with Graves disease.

CDR3 sequence reads: CASSQDGTVNYGYTF. CDR3 nucleotides: TGCGCCAGCAGCCAAGATGGGACAGTTAACTATGGCTACACCTTC. The chain carries TRBV4-3 and TRBJ1-2, with 7 bases fitting TRBD1. J was trimmed by 1 base and V by 0 bases; bases with no gene match: 2. The CDR3 spans 15 residues. CDR1 LGHNA and CDR2 YSLEER come from the germline V gene.